The 20 T cell receptor beta chains below all came from one sample that was sequenced in a study of T cell responses to AZD1222 COVID-19 vaccine. The protocol was immunoSEQ multiplex PCR, while the TCRdb copy is restricted to in-frame clones and leaves out a portion. The sample contains about 73,000 clones, 80% of which appear only once. The material sequenced was peripheral blood, taken 28 days after the second AZD1222 dose. The receptors come from an adult who received the AZD1222 COVID-19 vaccine.

About this clone itself: Germline is not matched at one junction end, which may reflect a read error. The rearrangement joins TRBV13 to TRBJ1-2; 9 nucleotides match TRBD1. Per the germline V gene, CDR1 is PRHDT and CDR2 is FYEKMQ (reference sequence). This CDR3 contains 14 residues. The DNA for the CDR3 is TGTGCCAGCAGCCTAGGACAGGGGATGCGTGGCTACACCTTC. Its protein is CASSLGQGMRGYTF.

V and J are TRBV30 and TRBJ1-4; 7 bases line up with TRBD1. V gave up 2 bases and J gave up 8 bases; unmatched junction bases: 11. The CDR3 covers 15 residues. CDR1 is GTSNPN, CDR2 SVGIG, per germline (reference sequence). The CDR3 sequence: CAWSPDRVRGEKLFF. The CDR3 DNA sequence: TGTGCCTGGAGTCCAGACAGGGTACGGGGCGAAAAACTGTTTTTT.

This sequence joins TRBV28 and TRBJ2-5; no clear D. Germline V gives CDR1 MDHEN, CDR2 SYDVKM. V lost 2 bases, J lost 2 bases, and 6 bases lay in between. This CDR3 has 13 residues. The CDR3 DNA reads as TGTGCCAGCAGTTTAGAGGAGCAAGAGACCCAGTACTTC. As protein: CASSLEEQETQYF.

This clone was found once. The genes are TRBV28 and TRBJ1-5, with 11 bases aligning to TRBD1. The junction had 4 bases not matched to a gene; V was cut back by 5 bases and J by 4 bases. The CDR3 runs 15 residues. From germline, CDR1 is MDHEN and CDR2 SYDVKM. The CDR3 sequence is CASSIGTGGNQPQHF. In nucleotides, the CDR3 is TGTGCCAGCAGTATTGGGACAGGGGGTAATCAGCCCCAGCATTTT.

The chain links TRBV28 to TRBJ1-5; D unclear. The CDR3 extends over 13 amino acids. V shed 6 bases and J shed 5 bases, with 11 bases lying between them. Germline values: CDR1 MDHEN, CDR2 SYDVKM. The CDR3 protein is CASSPPTYQPQHF. The CDR3 coding sequence is TGTGCCAGCAGCCCTCCGACCTATCAGCCCCAGCATTTT.

This clone has only one observation. The V call is TRBV18, the J call TRBJ1-1; 7 positions match TRBD1. V shed 8 bases and J 1 base; nucleotides not matched to a gene: 16. The germline CDR1 and CDR2 sequences are KGHSH and LQKENI. This CDR3 contains 17 residues. The CDR3, as DNA: TGTGCCAGCCAGGGGGACGTGACGGGATTCACGAACACTGAAGCTTTCTTT. This sequence encodes CASQGDVTGFTNTEAFF.

The chain is built from TRBV4-2 and TRBJ2-5; TRBD2 is a possible D gene (5 bases). Germline V gene lookup returns CDR1 LGHNA and CDR2 YNFKEQ. The CDR3 is 16 residues long. The germline V and J ends were trimmed by 0 bases and 5 bases, with 16 bases remaining between them. The CDR3 DNA sequence: TGTGCCAGCAGCCAAGAATACCGGACTTTGGGGGAGACCCAGTACTTC. Translation: CASSQEYRTLGETQYF.

The chain links TRBV19 to TRBJ1-1; D gene ambiguous. Looked up from germline, CDR1 is LNHDA and CDR2 is SQIVND (reference sequence). The CDR3 totals 12 residues. V lost 3 bases, J lost 3 bases, and 5 bases lay in between. The CDR3 DNA is TGTGCCAGTAGTATCCACCACACTGAAGCTTTCTTT. Translation gives CASSIHHTEAFF.

This clone was detected many times. The V call is TRBV7-9, the J call TRBJ2-7, with a weak D call TRBD1 (5 bases). The V end lost 3 bases, the J end lost 1 base, and 10 bases lay between the germline ends. The CDR3 is made up of 14 amino acids. Germline V lookup: CDR1 SEHNR, CDR2 FQNEAQ (reference sequence). The CDR3 region has the DNA TGTGCCAGCAGCTTCCCAGGGTTTTCCTACGAGCAGTACTTC. It encodes CASSFPGFSYEQYF.

This chain connects TRBV6-5 to TRBJ2-5; 7 nucleotides match TRBD2. The CDR3 runs 14 residues. With 7 bases clipped from V and 5 bases from J, the junction kept 10 bases outside the gene matches. CDR1 and CDR2 (germline): MNHEY, SVGAGI. CDR3 DNA sequence: TGTGCCAGCACCCCGGGGGAGGGGATGGAGACCCAGTACTTC. This gives the protein CASTPGEGMETQYF.

This clone appeared a few times. The sample holds other DNA sequences that translate to the same CDR3. This sequence joins TRBV5-6 and TRBJ1-3; D gene ambiguous. This CDR3 spans 16 amino acids. The V gene's germline CDR1 is SGHDT and CDR2 YYEEEE. V was shortened by 0 bases and J by 0 bases, with 10 bases between the two germline ends. CDR3 sequence reads: CASSLETDYSGNTIYF. CDR3 coding DNA: TGTGCCAGCAGCTTGGAGACCGACTACTCTGGAAACACCATATATTTT. Full variable domain (missing parts from reference TRBV5-6 and TRBJ1-3): DAGVTQSPTHLIKTRGQQVTLRCSPKSGHDTVSWYQQALGQGPQFIFQYYEEEERQRGNFPDRFSGHQFPNYSSELNVNALLLGDSALYLCASSLETDYSGNTIYFGEGSWLTVV.

This rearrangement joins TRBV5-8 to TRBJ2-5; D remains ambiguous. This CDR3 is built from 13 residues. With 4 bases removed from V and 5 bases from J, the gap between germline ends came to 12 bases. The germline CDR1 and CDR2 sequences are SGHTS and YDEGEE. This CDR3 is CASSLRAVETQYF. CDR3 nucleotides: TGTGCCAGCAGCCTAAGGGCTGTGGAGACCCAGTACTTC.

This clone came up a few times. This sequence joins TRBV27 and TRBJ1-2, with TRBD1 as a possible D gene (6 bases). The CDR3 contains 13 residues. Germline-derived CDR1 and CDR2 are MNHEY and SMNVEV (reference sequence). V lost 6 bases and J 4 bases, leaving 12 bases between the germline ends. CDR3 loop: CASRADRSYGYTF. CDR3 DNA sequence: TGTGCCAGCAGAGCGGACAGATCCTATGGCTACACCTTC.

The chain is built from TRBV7-9 and TRBJ1-4; D gene uncertain. The V end lost 1 base, the J end lost 8 bases, and 5 bases lay between the germline ends. The germline CDR1 and CDR2 sequences are SEHNR and FQNEAQ (reference sequence). The CDR3 spans 12 residues. The chain's CDR3 is CASSLGREKLFF. DNA of the CDR3: TGTGCCAGCAGCTTAGGTCGGGAAAAACTGTTTTTT.

The J gene is TRBJ2-1, the V gene TRBV3-1 (or the pseudogene TRBV3-2); maybe TRBD2 (5 bases). This CDR3 comprises 15 residues. The V gene's germline CDR1 is LGHDT and CDR2 YNNKEL (reference sequence). V was cut by 4 bases and J by 7 bases, with 17 bases left in between. The CDR3 loop reads CASSPGVGDVNEQFF. In DNA form, the CDR3 reads TGTGCCAGCAGCCCCGGGGTGGGAGATGTGAATGAGCAGTTCTTC.

The CDR3 DNA reads TGTGCCAGCAGTTTATCCTACAGCGGAGGATACAATGAGCAGTTCTTC. Translating gives CASSLSYSGGYNEQFF. V is TRBV28 and J is TRBJ2-1, with TRBD2 as a possible D gene (5 bases). The CDR3 length is 16 residues. V lost 1 base, J lost 4 bases, and 14 bases lay in between. From germline, CDR1 is MDHEN and CDR2 SYDVKM.

The CDR3 nucleotides read TGTGCCAGCAGCTTAGGGCGAGGACCCCAACTTAACACCATATATTTT. Translating it yields CASSLGRGPQLNTIYF. V gene TRBV7-9 combines with J gene TRBJ1-3; D is uncertain. V was clipped by 1 base and J by 7 bases, with 17 bases between them. CDR1 is SEHNR and CDR2 is FQNEAQ in the germline V gene (reference sequence). The CDR3 spans 16 residues.

The chain carries TRBV27 and TRBJ1-1; D might be TRBD1 (6 bases). This CDR3 has 15 residues. The V gene lost 5 bases and the J gene lost 5 bases, with 18 bases spanning the gap. Germline V gene lookup returns CDR1 MNHEY and CDR2 SMNVEV (reference sequence). CDR3 nucleotides: TGTGCCAGCAGTATAGGGGGGGGCGCGGGTACTGAAGCTTTCTTT. Encoded protein: CASSIGGGAGTEAFF.

The chain links TRBV7-3 to TRBJ2-5; TRBD1 matches 10 bases. The CDR3 spans 15 residues. The germline V gene encodes CDR1 SGHTA and CDR2 FQGTGA. Trimming cost V 1 base and J 4 bases; bases outside gene matches: 3. The CDR3 loop reads CASSLMGTGVETQYF. CDR3 coding DNA: TGTGCCAGCAGCTTAATGGGGACAGGGGTAGAGACCCAGTACTTC. Combining the CDR3 with reference TRBV7-3 and TRBJ2-5 gives the whole variable domain GAGVSQTPSNKVTEKGKYVELRCDPISGHTALYWYRQSLGQGPEFLIYFQGTGAADDSGLPNDRFFAVRPEGSVSTLKIQRTERGDSAVYLCASSLMGTGVETQYFGPGTRLLVL.

V is TRBV7-9 and J is TRBJ2-3; TRBD2 aligns across 7 bases. Germline CDR1 and CDR2: SEHNR and FQNEAQ (reference sequence). The V segment lost 2 bases and the J segment 0 bases; nucleotides outside the gene matches: 2. The CDR3 is 15 amino acids. The CDR3 here is CASSLPSGSTDTQYF. CDR3 DNA sequence: TGTGCCAGCAGCTTACCTAGCGGTAGCACAGATACGCAGTATTTT.